This T cell receptor beta chain originates from a study of response to subunit inactivated influenza vaccine. Losses at the gene ends were 2 bases for V and 6 bases for J; bases not matched to a gene: 9. This CDR3 region has 16 residues. The germline V gene encodes CDR1 SGHRS and CDR2 YFSETQ. TCRdb reanalysed the RT-PCR reads using MiXCR and keeps one entry per CDR3 protein. This table has just under 550,000 distinct CDR3 sequences, roughly 25% appearing once. A further study also used this sample, focusing on T cells expressing NK-cell markers. That study reports: The authors generated TCR beta cDNA through 5'RACE template switching with UMIs. Underlying the TCR beta repertoires were sorted CD3+CD56+NKG2C+, CD3+CD56+NKG2C- and CD3+CD56-NKG2C+ T cells. HCMV serostatus: most of the eight sequenced donors positive, one negative. The contribution of dominant NKG2C+ clonotypes to CD8+ T cells in six or seven donors was about 1.0-7.0%. Leadership of the CD3+CD56-NKG2C+ fraction also belonged to these clonotypes in four donors.

The sequence came from a man between 50 and 59 years old who received an inactivated influenza vaccine. Sequencing used CD4+ T cells sorted from PBMCs, obtained about 11 days after vaccination. The chain uses TRBV5-1 and TRBJ2-1; 9 bases align to TRBD2. The CDR3 nucleotides are TGCGCCAGCAGCTTAGCTACTAGCGGGTCTATCAATGAGCAGTTCTTC. This sequence encodes CASSLATSGSINEQFF. The variable domain in full, with the rest retrieved from reference TRBV5-1 and TRBJ2-1, is KAGVTQTPRYLIKTRGQQVTLSCSPISGHRSVSWYQQTPGQGLQFLFEYFSETQRNKGNFPGRFSGRQFSNSRSEMNVSTLELGDSALYLCASSLATSGSINEQFFGPGTRLTVL.